The entry below describes one TCR beta chain. This specimen comes from a study of blood T cell repertoires in COVID-19. Clones were sequenced by immunoSEQ multiplex PCR, and TCRdb holds only the in-frame ones, with some missing. The sample carries some 270,000 clones, 65% to 90% recorded once. The CDR3 has 17 amino acids. CDR1 and CDR2 (germline): SGHAT, FQNNGV. V was shortened by 1 base and J by 3 bases, with 15 bases between the two germline ends. The sequencing sample was made of PBMCs or T cells enriched from blood (not recorded which). This chain links TRBV11-2 with TRBJ1-4; possibly TRBD1 for D (6 bases). This receptor was taken from a woman aged 45-60 years with acute COVID-19. In DNA, the CDR3 is TGTGCCAGCAGCTTAGGGGACATCCTCCGGGCTAATGAAAAACTGTTTTTT. It specifies CASSLGDILRANEKLFF. The full variable domain, its missing parts supplied by reference TRBV11-2 and TRBJ1-4, is EAGVAQSPRYKIIEKRQSVAFWCNPISGHATLYWYQQILGQGPKLLIQFQNNGVVDDSQLPKDRFSAERLKGVDSTLKIQPAKLEDSAVYLCASSLGDILRANEKLFFGSGTQLSVL.